This T cell receptor (beta chain) was recorded in a study of T-cell reconstitution after alpha-beta-depleted transplantation in children. Per germline, CDR1 LGHNT and CDR2 FRNRAP. Trimming took 0 bases from V and 1 from J, leaving 18 bases between them. This CDR3 is 18 amino acids long. This sample's TCRbeta library carried unique molecular identifier barcodes. TCRdb independently ran MiXCR on the PCR reads; one entry per CDR3 protein. The repertoire holds hundreds of thousands of distinct CDR3 sequences, with about 15% as singletons. Points from the study as a whole: Several hundred graft clones that had expanded were reportedly the source of alpha-beta T cells about two months after transplant. When one year had passed after transplant, most T-cell counts and diversity came from newly produced T cells. The high TCRbeta diversity at day 60 in some patients came from surviving recipient T cells and thymic progenitors.

About this clonotype itself: Its antigen is undetermined.

The J gene is TRBJ2-5, the V gene TRBV12-5; tentative D call: TRBD2 (7 bases). The receptor comes from a male patient aged 5 to 17 who had a stem cell transplant for acute lymphoblastic leukemia, so the T cells may come from the graft donor. The sample in question was PBMCs, mostly from graft donor cells, obtained 360 days after TCRalphabeta/CD19-depleted stem cell transplant. CDR3 DNA sequence: TGTGCTAGTGGTTTGGTACCGCGGGGGCTAGCGCTCCAAGAGACCCAGTACTTC. This codes for CASGLVPRGLALQETQYF.